Listed here is a single T cell receptor (beta chain). The same CDR3 arises from other DNA sequences in this sample as well. This sample is drawn from a study of blood T cell repertoires in COVID-19. The table came from immunoSEQ multiplex PCR; TCRdb's copy has only in-frame clones and leaves some out. The table has fewer than 200,000 clones, about 78% seen once; the top ten hold 8.5% to 10%. This CDR3 is built from 15 residues. The germline V gene encodes CDR1 MNHEY and CDR2 SVGAGI. V was cut by 0 bases and J by 1 base, with 8 bases left in between. Sequences were obtained from peripheral blood. The chain has TRBV6-5 and TRBJ2-3, with a tentative D call TRBD2 (6 bases). The source is a woman aged 45-65 years with active or convalescent COVID-19. The CDR3 region is CASSYSGSGTDTQYF. The CDR3 bases are TGTGCCAGCAGTTACTCCGGGAGTGGCACAGATACGCAGTATTTT.